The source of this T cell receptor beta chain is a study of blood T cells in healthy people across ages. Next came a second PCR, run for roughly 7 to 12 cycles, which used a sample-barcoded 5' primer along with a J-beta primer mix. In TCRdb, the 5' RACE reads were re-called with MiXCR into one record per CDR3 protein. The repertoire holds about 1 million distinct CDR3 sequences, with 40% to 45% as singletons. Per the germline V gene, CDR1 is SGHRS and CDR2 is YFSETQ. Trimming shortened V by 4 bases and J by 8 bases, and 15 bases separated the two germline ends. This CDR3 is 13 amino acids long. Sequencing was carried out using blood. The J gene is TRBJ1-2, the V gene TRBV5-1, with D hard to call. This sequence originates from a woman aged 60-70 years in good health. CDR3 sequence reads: CASSIGPSQGYTF. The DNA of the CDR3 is TGCGCCAGCAGCATTGGGCCATCCCAAGGCTACACCTTC.